The entry below describes one T cell receptor (beta chain). This CDR3 region has 14 residues. The V gene's germline CDR1 is SGHRS and CDR2 YFSETQ. V was clipped by 4 bases and J by 2 bases, with 13 bases between them. This sample is drawn from a study of Ad26.COV2.S vaccination and SARS-CoV-2 variants. Study context: Donor had been placed in the Ad26.COV2.S arm of the COV1001 trial.

Method: immunoSEQ multiplex PCR; TCRdb's copy keeps in-frame clones and lacks some. In the table there are under 250,000 clones, around 88% of which are singletons. Documented treatment: about 20 received Ad26.COV2.S at low or high dose, single or two shots; about 5 received placebo; per-sample allocation not given. Day 63 following the first vaccine or placebo injection was when the samples were taken. Boston supplied an adult donor aged 18-55 years. V gene TRBV5-1 combines with J gene TRBJ2-7; weak D call: TRBD1 (5 bases). This receptor was identified in a person aged 18-60 years who received the Ad26.COV2.S COVID-19 vaccine or a placebo. The sequencing here drew on peripheral blood, taken in a trial of Ad26.COV2.S vaccine versus placebo. CDR3 sequence reads: CASSPQGRAYEQYF. The DNA of the CDR3 is TGCGCCAGCAGCCCTCAGGGCAGGGCCTACGAGCAGTACTTC.